The 12 T cell receptor beta chains given below trace back to one sample, sequenced in a study of T cells in Graves' hyperthyroidism and ophthalmopathy. Authors of the study amplified TCR beta CDR3 regions from RNA transcripts. Initially, a first-round RT-PCR of the TCR CDR3 employed the HTBI primer set. MiXCR, applied by TCRdb to the multiplex PCR reads, yields one record per CDR3 protein. The sample has fewer than 700,000 distinct CDR3 sequences, about 17% seen once. The sample taken for sequencing was blood. The source of these receptors is a woman in her twenties or thirties with Graves' hyperthyroidism.

The chain has TRBV2 and TRBJ1-1; 8 positions match TRBD1. The CDR3 extends over 15 amino acids. CDR1 is SNHLY, CDR2 FYNNEI, per germline. The trim removed 6 bases at V and 2 bases at J, leaving 8 bases unmatched. CDR3 bases: TGTGCCAGCAGACCAAGGACAGGGCTTAACACTGAAGCTTTCTTT. Encoded protein: CASRPRTGLNTEAFF. The variable domain in full, with the rest retrieved from reference TRBV2 and TRBJ1-1, is EPEVTQTPSHQVTQMGQEVILRCVPISNHLYFYWYRQILGQKVEFLVSFYNNEISEKSEIFDDQFSVERPDGSNFTLKIRSTKLEDSAMYFCASRPRTGLNTEAFFGQGTRLTVV.

This clonotype was counted at least ten times. The chain joins TRBV18 to TRBJ1-1, with D possibly being TRBD1 (6 bases). The germline CDR1 and CDR2 sequences are KGHSH and LQKENI. This CDR3 spans 14 amino acids. The V gene lost 3 bases and the J gene lost 3 bases, with 11 bases spanning the gap. CDR3 nucleotide sequence: TGTGCCAGCTCACCGGGGGCGAGTGACACTGAAGCTTTCTTT. Its protein is CASSPGASDTEAFF.

This clonotype was counted at least ten times. The chain couples TRBV20-1 to TRBJ2-7, with 9 bases lining up with TRBD1. This CDR3 has 16 amino acids. Looked up from germline, CDR1 is DFQATT and CDR2 is SNEGSKA (reference sequence). V was clipped by 0 bases and J by 0 bases; unmatched bases: 6. For the CDR3, the DNA is TGCAGTGCTAGAGATGGTGGGACAGGGTTCTCCTACGAGCAGTACTTC. Translation gives CSARDGGTGFSYEQYF.

This clonotype turned up a few times. The V and J genes are TRBV7-2 and TRBJ2-3; perhaps TRBD1 as D (6 bases). Germline CDR1 reads SGHTA; CDR2 reads FQGNSA. Trimming stripped 6 bases from V and 6 bases from J, with 16 bases between. The CDR3 covers 14 residues. The CDR3 nucleotides are TGTGCCAGCAGGTTACAGGGAACTTCTGATACGCAGTATTTT. Translated, it gives CASRLQGTSDTQYF.

This clonotype was picked up a small number of times. The V and J genes are TRBV19 and TRBJ1-2; 7 bases are a match to TRBD1. Unmatched junction bases numbered 2, after V lost 3 bases and J lost 4 bases. Germline-derived CDR1 and CDR2 are LNHDA and SQIVND (reference sequence). The CDR3 covers 13 residues. The CDR3 sequence: CASSIDRVYGYTF. In DNA form, the CDR3 reads TGTGCCAGTAGTATCGACAGGGTCTATGGCTACACCTTC.

This clonotype was observed a few times. This may arise from a read error, as a much more abundant clone is one base away. The chain employs TRBV12-3 or TRBV12-4 and TRBJ2-1; 10 bases are shared with TRBD2. V shed 8 bases, J shed 3 bases, and the junction held 4 bases outside the gene matches. This CDR3 spans 14 amino acids. The CDR3 DNA is TGTGCCAGCCGGACTAGCGGTTTCTACAATGAGCAGTTCTTC. Translation: CASRTSGFYNEQFF.

On this clonotype itself: Possible read error: a much larger clone is one base away. The CDR3 DNA reads TGTGCCAGCAGCTTAGGACTAGCGGGAGGGTACAATGAGCAGTACTTC. As protein: CASSLGLAGGYNEQYF. The chain joins TRBV7-2 to TRBJ2-1, with 14 bases identical to TRBD2. The J call may be faulty, since TRBJ2-7 better matches the DNA end. This CDR3 contains 16 residues. The V gene's germline CDR1 is SGHTA and CDR2 FQGNSA.

In its sample, this clonotype was seen many times. The genes are TRBV27 and TRBJ1-6; D not resolved. The CDR3 runs 13 residues. V was pared by 3 bases and J by 8 bases, with 8 bases between. Germline CDR1 and CDR2: MNHEY and SMNVEV (reference sequence). For the CDR3, the DNA is TGTGCCAGCAGTTTCAATATGCATTCACCCCTCCACTTT. This sequence encodes CASSFNMHSPLHF.

This clonotype was found a few times. Here the CDR3 DNA reads TGTGCCAGCACCCTTGGCCCGGCTGGAAACACCATATATTTT. This sequence encodes CASTLGPAGNTIYF. The V and J genes are TRBV7-9 and TRBJ1-3; D not certain. The CDR3 extends over 14 amino acids. Germline V gene lookup returns CDR1 SEHNR and CDR2 FQNEAQ (reference sequence). V was shortened by 7 bases and J by 2 bases, with 12 bases between the two germline ends.

The rearrangement uses TRBV6-4 and TRBJ2-6; 8 nucleotides agree with TRBD1. V trimming: 5 bases; J trimming: 0 bases; junction bases outside the gene matches: 9. This CDR3 has 18 amino acids. Germline CDR1 and CDR2: MRHNA and SNTAGT. CDR3 in amino acids: CASSPRTGGISGANVLTF. The CDR3 DNA reads TGTGCCAGCAGTCCTCGTACAGGGGGGATCTCTGGGGCCAACGTCCTGACTTTC.

This clonotype was picked up many times. CDR3 amino acids: CASRPTWINTEAFF. The CDR3 DNA reads TGTGCCAGCAGGCCGACATGGATTAACACTGAAGCTTTCTTT. The rearrangement links TRBV28 to TRBJ1-1; no firm D call. The CDR3 covers 14 residues. Germline assignment: CDR1 MDHEN and CDR2 SYDVKM. The V gene lost 6 bases and the J gene lost 2 bases, with 13 bases spanning the gap.

This clonotype has ten or more counts. The chain has TRBV19 and TRBJ1-2, with D perhaps TRBD1 (6 bases). CDR1 and CDR2 (germline): LNHDA, SQIVND (reference sequence). V lost 9 bases, J lost 8 bases, and 19 bases lay in between. The CDR3 is 13 residues long. The CDR3 bases are TGTGCCAGCCGGGACACCTTGATGGAAGGCTACACCTTC. This gives the protein CASRDTLMEGYTF.